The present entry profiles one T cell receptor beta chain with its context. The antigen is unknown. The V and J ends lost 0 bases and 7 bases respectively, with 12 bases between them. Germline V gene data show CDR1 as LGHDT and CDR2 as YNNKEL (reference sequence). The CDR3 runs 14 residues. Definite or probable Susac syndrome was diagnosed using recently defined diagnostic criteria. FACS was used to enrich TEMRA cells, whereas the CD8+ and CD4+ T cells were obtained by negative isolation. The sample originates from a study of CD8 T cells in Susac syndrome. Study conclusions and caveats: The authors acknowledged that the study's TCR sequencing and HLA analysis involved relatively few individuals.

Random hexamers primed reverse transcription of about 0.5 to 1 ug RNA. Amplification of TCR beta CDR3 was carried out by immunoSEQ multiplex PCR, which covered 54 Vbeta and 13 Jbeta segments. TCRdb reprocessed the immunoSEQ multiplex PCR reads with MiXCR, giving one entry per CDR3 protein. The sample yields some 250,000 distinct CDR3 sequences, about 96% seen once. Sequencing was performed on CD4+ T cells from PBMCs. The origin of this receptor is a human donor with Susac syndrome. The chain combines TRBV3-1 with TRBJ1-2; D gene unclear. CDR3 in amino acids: CASSQEGYEVGYTF. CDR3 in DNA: TGTGCCAGCAGCCAAGAAGGGTATGAGGTTGGCTACACCTTC.